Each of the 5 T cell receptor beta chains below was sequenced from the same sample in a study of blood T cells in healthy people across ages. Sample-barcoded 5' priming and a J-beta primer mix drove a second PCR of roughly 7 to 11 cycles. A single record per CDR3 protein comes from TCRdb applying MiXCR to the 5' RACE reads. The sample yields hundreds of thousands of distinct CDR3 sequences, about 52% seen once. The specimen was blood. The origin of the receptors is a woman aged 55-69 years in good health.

The CDR3 DNA is TGTGCCAGCAGCCTCAAAGGGCGGGGAGAGGGAGGGACCCAGTACTTC. It encodes CASSLKGRGEGGTQYF. The rearrangement links TRBV4-2 to TRBJ2-5; the D gene is possibly TRBD2 (6 bases). Trimming left V 4 bases short and J 7 bases short, with 22 bases between. Per germline, CDR1 LGHNA and CDR2 YNFKEQ. This CDR3 has 16 amino acids.

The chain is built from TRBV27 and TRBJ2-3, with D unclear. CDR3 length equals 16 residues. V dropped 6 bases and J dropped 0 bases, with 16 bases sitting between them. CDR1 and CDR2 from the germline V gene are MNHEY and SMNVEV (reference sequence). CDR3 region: CASSPRALDSTDTQYF. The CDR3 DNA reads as TGTGCCAGCAGCCCACGCGCCCTGGACAGCACAGATACGCAGTATTTT.

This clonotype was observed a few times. Here the CDR3 DNA reads TGCAGCGTTGGAGGACTAGCGGGCTCTCGTGAGCAGTTCTTC. Its protein product is CSVGGLAGSREQFF. This chain uses TRBV29-1 with TRBJ2-1; 11 positions agree with TRBD2. The germline gives CDR1 SQVTM, CDR2 ANQGSEA. The CDR3 covers 14 residues. After removal of 4 bases from V and 9 bases from J, the junction contained 8 bases not matched to a gene.

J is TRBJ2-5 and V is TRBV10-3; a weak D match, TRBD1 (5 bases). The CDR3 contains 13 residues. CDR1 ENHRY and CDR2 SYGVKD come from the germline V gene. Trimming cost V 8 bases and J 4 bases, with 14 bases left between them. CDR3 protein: CAIARGQGETQYF. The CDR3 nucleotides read TGTGCCATCGCCCGCGGCCAGGGAGAGACCCAGTACTTC.

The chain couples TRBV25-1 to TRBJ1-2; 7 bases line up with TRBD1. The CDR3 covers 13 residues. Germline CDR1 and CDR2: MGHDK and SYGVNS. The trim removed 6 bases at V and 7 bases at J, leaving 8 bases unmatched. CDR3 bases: TGTGCCAGCAGCGCAACCACAGGGGCTGGCTACACCTTC. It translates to CASSATTGAGYTF.